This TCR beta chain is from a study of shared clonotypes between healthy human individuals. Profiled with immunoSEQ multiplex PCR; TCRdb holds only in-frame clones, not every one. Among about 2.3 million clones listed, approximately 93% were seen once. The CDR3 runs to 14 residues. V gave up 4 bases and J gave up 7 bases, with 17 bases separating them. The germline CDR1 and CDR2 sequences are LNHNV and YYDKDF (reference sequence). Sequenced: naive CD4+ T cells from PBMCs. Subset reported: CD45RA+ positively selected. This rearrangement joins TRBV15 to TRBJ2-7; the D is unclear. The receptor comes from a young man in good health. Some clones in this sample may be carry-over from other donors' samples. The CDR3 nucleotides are TGTGCCACCAGCACCGTAACGACGGCAGTGGAGCAGTACTTC. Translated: CATSTVTTAVEQYF.